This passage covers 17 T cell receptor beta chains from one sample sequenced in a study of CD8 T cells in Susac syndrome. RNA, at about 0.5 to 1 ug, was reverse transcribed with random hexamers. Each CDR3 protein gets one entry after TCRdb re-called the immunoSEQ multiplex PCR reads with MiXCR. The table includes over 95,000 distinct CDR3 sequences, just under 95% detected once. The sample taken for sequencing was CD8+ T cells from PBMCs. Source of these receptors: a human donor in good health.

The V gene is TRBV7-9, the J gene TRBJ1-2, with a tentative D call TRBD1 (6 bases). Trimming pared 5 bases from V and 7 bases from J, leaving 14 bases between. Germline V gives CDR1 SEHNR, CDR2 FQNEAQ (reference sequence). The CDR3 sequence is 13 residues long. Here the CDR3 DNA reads TGTGCCAGCAGCCGGGGGCAGGGTACTGGCTACACCTTC. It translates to CASSRGQGTGYTF.

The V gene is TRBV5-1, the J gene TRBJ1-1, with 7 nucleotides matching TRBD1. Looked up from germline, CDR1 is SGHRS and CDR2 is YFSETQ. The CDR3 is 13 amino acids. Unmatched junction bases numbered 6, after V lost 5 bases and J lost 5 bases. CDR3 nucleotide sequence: TGCGCCAGCAGTTCAGGGGGTCGTACTGAAGCTTTCTTT. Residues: CASSSGGRTEAFF.

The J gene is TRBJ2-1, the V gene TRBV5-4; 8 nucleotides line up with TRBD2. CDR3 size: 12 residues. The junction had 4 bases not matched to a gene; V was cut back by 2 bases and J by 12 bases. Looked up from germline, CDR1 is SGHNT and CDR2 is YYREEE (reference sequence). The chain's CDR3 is CASSFRTSRQFF. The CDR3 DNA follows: TGTGCCAGCAGCTTTCGGACTAGCCGGCAGTTCTTC.

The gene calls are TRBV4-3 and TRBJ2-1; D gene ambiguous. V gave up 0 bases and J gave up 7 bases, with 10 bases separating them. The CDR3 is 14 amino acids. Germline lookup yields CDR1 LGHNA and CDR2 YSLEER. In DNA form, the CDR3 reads TGCGCCAGCAGCCAAGAGCACTCGGGTAATGAGCAGTTCTTC. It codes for CASSQEHSGNEQFF.

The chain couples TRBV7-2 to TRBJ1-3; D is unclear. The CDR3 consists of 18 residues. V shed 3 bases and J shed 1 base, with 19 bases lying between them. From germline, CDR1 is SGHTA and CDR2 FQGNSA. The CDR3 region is CASSFDSPAARSGNTIYF. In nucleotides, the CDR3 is TGTGCCAGCAGCTTCGATAGTCCTGCTGCTCGATCTGGAAACACCATATATTTT.

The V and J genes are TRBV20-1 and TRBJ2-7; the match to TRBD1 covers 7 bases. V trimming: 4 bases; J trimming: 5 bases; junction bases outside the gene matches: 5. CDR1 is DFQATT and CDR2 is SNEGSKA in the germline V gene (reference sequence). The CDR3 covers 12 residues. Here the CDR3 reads CSATTTGDEQYF. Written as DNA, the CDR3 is TGCAGTGCTACCACCACAGGGGACGAGCAGTACTTC.

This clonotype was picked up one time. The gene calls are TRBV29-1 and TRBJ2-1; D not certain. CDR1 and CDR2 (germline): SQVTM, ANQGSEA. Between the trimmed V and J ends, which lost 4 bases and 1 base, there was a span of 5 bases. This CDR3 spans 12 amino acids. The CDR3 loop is CSVAQSYNEQFF. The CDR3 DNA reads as TGCAGCGTTGCACAGTCCTACAATGAGCAGTTCTTC.

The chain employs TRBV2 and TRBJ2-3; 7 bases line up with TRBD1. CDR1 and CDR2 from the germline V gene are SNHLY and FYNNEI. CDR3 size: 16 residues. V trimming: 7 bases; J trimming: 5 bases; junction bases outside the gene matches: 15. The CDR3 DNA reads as TGTGCCAGCATTCCCGCCGGGACAGTGAGGATAGATACGCAGTATTTT. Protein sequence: CASIPAGTVRIDTQYF.

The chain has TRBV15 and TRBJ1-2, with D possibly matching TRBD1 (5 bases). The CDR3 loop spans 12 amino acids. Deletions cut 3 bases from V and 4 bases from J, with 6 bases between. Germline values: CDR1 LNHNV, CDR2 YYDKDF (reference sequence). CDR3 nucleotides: TGTGCCACCAGCAGCGACAGCTATGGCTACACCTTC. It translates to CATSSDSYGYTF.

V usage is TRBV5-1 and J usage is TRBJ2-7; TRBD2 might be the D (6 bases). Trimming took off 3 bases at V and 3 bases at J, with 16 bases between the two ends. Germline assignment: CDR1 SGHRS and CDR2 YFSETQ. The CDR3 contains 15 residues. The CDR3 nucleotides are TGCGCCAGCAGCTCTGAAGCAACTAGCCGCTACGAGCAGTACTTC. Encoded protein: CASSSEATSRYEQYF.

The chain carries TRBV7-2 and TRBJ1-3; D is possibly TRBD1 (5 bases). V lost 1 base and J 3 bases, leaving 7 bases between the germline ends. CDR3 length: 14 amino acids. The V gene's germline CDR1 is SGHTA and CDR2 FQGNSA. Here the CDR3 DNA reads TGTGCCAGCAGCTTAGAAGGGGATGGAAACACCATATATTTT. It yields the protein CASSLEGDGNTIYF.

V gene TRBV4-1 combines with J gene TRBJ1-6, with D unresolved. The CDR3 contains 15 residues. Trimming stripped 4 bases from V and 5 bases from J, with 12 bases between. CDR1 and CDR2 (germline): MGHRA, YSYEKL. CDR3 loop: CASSPYLHDNSPLHF. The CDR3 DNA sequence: TGCGCCAGCAGCCCCTACTTACACGATAATTCACCCCTCCACTTT.

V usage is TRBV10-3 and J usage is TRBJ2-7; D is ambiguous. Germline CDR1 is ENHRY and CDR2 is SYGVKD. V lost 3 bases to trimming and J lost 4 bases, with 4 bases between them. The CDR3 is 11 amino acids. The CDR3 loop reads CAISEEYEQYF. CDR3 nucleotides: TGTGCCATCAGTGAAGAATACGAGCAGTACTTC.

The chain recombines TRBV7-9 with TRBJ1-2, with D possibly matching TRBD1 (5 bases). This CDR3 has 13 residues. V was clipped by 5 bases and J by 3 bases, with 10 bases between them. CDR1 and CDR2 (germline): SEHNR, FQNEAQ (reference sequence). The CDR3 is CASSPARDYGYTF. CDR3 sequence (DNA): TGTGCCAGCAGCCCAGCCAGGGACTATGGCTACACCTTC.

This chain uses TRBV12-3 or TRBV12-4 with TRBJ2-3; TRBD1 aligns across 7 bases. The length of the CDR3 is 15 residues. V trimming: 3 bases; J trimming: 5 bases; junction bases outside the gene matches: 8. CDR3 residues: CASSLFQGVRDTQYF. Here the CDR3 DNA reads TGTGCCAGCAGTTTGTTCCAGGGGGTAAGAGATACGCAGTATTTT.

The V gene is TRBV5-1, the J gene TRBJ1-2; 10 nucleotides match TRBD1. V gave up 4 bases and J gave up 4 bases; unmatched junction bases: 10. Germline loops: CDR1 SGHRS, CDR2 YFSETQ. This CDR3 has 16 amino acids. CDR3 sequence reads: CASSPSGTGVGYGYTF. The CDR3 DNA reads TGCGCCAGCAGCCCATCCGGGACAGGGGTTGGCTATGGCTACACCTTC.

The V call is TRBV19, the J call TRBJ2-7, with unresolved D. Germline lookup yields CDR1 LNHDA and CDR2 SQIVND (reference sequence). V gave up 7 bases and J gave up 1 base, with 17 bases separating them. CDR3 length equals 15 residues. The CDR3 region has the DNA TGTGCCAGTAAAATTAGATCGGACCGATCCTACGAGCAGTACTTC. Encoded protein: CASKIRSDRSYEQYF. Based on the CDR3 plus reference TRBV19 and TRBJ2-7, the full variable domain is DGGITQSPKYLFRKEGQNVTLSCEQNLNHDAMYWYRQDPGQGLRLIYYSQIVNDFQKGDIAEGYSVSREKKESFPLTVTSAQKNPTAFYLCASKIRSDRSYEQYFGPGTRLTVT.